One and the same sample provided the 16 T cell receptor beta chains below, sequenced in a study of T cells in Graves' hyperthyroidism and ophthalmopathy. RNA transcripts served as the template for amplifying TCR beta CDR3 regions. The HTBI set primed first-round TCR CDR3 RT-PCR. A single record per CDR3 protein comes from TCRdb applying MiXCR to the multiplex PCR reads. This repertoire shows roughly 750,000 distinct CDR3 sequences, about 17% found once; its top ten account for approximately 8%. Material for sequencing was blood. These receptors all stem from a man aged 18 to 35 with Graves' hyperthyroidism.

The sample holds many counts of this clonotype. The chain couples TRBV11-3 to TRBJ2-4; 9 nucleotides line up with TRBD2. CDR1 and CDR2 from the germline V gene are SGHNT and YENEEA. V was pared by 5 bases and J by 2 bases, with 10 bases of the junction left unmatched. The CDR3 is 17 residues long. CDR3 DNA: TGTGCCAGCAGCCCTCGGGGGGCGGGAGGGACCAAAAACATTCAGTACTTC. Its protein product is CASSPRGAGGTKNIQYF. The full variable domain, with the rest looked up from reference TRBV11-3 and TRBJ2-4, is EAGVVQSPRYKIIEKKQPVAFWCNPISGHNTLYWYLQNLGQGPELLIRYENEEAVDDSQLPKDRFSAERLKGVDSTLKIQPAELGDSAVYLCASSPRGAGGTKNIQYFGAGTRLSVL.

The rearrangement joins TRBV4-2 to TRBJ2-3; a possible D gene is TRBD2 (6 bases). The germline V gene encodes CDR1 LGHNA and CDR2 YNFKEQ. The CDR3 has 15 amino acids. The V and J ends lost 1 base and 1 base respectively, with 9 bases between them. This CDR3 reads CASSQGGIGTDTQYF. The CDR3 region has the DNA TGTGCCAGCAGCCAAGGCGGGATAGGCACAGATACGCAGTATTTT.

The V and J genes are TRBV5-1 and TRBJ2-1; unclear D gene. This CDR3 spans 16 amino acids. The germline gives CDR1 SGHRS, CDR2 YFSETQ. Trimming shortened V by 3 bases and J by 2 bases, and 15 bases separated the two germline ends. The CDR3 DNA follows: TGCGCCAGCAGCTCCCCCGGTGCGTACCCCTACAATGAGCAGTTCTTC. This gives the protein CASSSPGAYPYNEQFF. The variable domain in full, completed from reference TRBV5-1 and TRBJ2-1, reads KAGVTQTPRYLIKTRGQQVTLSCSPISGHRSVSWYQQTPGQGLQFLFEYFSETQRNKGNFPGRFSGRQFSNSRSEMNVSTLELGDSALYLCASSSPGAYPYNEQFFGPGTRLTVL.

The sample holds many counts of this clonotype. The CDR3 nucleotides read TGTGCCAGCAGTTTATGGGGTCTGGGACGGTCCTACGAGCAGTACTTC. Its translation is CASSLWGLGRSYEQYF. The rearrangement uses TRBV28 and TRBJ2-7; tentatively, D is TRBD1 or TRBD2 (5 bases each). This CDR3 is built from 16 residues. The germline CDR1 and CDR2 sequences are MDHEN and SYDVKM. V shed 0 bases and J shed 1 base, with 13 bases lying between them.

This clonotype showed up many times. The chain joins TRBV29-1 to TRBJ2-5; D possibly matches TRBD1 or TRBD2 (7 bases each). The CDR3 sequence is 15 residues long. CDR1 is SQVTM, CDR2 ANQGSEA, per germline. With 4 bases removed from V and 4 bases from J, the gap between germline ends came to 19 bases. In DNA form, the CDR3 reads TGCAGCGTTGCCGGGGAGGGCTCAGGGGGAGAGACCCAGTACTTC. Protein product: CSVAGEGSGGETQYF.

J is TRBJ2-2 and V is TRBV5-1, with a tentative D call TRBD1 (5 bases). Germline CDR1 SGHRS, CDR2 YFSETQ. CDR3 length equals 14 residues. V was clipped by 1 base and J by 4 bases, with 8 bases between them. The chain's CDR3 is CASSLNQGTGELFF. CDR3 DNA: TGCGCCAGCAGCTTGAATCAGGGCACCGGGGAGCTGTTTTTT.

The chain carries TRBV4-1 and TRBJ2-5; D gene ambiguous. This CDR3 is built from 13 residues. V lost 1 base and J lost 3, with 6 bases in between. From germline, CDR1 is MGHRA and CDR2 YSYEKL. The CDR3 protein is CASSQVIKETQYF. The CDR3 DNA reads TGCGCCAGCAGCCAAGTCATTAAAGAGACCCAGTACTTC.

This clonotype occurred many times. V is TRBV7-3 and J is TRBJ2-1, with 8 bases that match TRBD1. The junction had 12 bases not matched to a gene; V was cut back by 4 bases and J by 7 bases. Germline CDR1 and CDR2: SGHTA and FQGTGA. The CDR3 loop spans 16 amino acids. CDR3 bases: TGTGCCAGCAGCTCCCAGTCCTGGACAGGGTCGAATGAGCAGTTCTTC. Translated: CASSSQSWTGSNEQFF.

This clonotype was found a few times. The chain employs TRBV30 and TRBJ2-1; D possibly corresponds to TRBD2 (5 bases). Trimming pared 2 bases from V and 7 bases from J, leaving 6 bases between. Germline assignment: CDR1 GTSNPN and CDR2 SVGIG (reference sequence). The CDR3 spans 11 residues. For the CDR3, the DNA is TGTGCCTGGAGTCGGGGAAATGAGCAGTTCTTC. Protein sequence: CAWSRGNEQFF.

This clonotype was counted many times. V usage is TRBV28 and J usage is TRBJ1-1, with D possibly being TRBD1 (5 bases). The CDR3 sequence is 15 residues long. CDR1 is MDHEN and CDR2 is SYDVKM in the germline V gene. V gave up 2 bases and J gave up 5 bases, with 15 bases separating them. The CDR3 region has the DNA TGTGCCAGCAGTTTACCCCCAGGGTTGGGAACTGAAGCTTTCTTT. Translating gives CASSLPPGLGTEAFF.

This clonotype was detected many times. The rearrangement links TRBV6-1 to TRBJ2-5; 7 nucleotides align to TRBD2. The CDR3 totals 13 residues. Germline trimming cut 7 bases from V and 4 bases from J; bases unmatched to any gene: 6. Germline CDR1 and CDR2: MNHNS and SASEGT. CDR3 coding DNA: TGTGCCAGCACGTTGGGGGGGGGAGAGACCCAGTACTTC. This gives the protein CASTLGGGETQYF.

CDR3: CATSDIGAGTGANVLTF. CDR3 nucleotides: TGTGCCACCAGTGATATCGGGGCAGGGACTGGGGCCAACGTCCTGACTTTC. The V call is TRBV24-1, the J call TRBJ2-6; D could derive from TRBD1 or TRBD2 (5 bases each). Germline lookup yields CDR1 KGHDR and CDR2 SFDVKD. This CDR3 spans 17 amino acids. V lost 3 bases to trimming and J lost 2 bases, with 13 bases between them.

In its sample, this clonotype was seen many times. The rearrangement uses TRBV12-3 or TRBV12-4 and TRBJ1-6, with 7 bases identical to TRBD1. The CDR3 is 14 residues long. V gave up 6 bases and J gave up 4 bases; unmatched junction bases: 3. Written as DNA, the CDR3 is TGTGCCAGCAGACCAGGGGGTTATAATTCACCCCTCCACTTT. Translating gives CASRPGGYNSPLHF.

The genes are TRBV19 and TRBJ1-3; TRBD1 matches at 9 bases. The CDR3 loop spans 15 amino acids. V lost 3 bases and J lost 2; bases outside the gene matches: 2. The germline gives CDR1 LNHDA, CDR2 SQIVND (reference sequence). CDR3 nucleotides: TGTGCCAGTAGTATCGGGACAGGGACTGGAAACACCATATATTTT. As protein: CASSIGTGTGNTIYF.

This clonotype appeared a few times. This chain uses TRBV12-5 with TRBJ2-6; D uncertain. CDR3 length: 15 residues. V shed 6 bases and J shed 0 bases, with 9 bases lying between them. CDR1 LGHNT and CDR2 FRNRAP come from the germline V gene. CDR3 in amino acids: CASGSEISGANVLTF. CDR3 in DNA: TGTGCTAGTGGCTCCGAAATCTCTGGGGCCAACGTCCTGACTTTC. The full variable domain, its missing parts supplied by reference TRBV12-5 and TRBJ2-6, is DARVTQTPRHKVTEMGQEVTMRCQPILGHNTVFWYRQTMMQGLELLAYFRNRAPLDDSGMPKDRFSAEMPDATLATLKIQPSEPRDSAVYFCASGSEISGANVLTFGAGSRLTVL.

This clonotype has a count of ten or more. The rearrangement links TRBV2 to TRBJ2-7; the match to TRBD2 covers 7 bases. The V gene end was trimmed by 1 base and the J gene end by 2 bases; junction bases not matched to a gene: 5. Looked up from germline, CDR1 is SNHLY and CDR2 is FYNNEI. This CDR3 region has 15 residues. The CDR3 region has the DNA TGTGCCAGCAGTGAAGGGAGCCTAGCGGCCTACGAGCAGTACTTC. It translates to CASSEGSLAAYEQYF.